The 5 T cell receptor beta chains in this list originate from one sample, sequenced in a study of Ad26.COV2.S vaccination and SARS-CoV-2 variants (dated by TCRdb to about 2021). The label giving this sample's time point can be read as: individuals recovered from natural SARS-CoV-2 infection. The library came from the immunoSEQ multiplex PCR assay. TCRdb holds this immuneACCESS table with in-frame rearrangements only. Some clones are missing; in checked studies, unresolved V genes explain under half, and the rest has no known cause. Here the sample has tens of thousands of clones; approximately 86% occur a single time. The ten largest clonotypes hold roughly 15% of the sample. The sequenced sample was peripheral blood, obtained after recovery from COVID-19. The receptors come from a human donor who had recovered from COVID-19.

The genes are TRBV9 and TRBJ2-7, with D tentatively TRBD1 or TRBD2 (5 bases each). The CDR3 loop spans 14 amino acids. Trimming removed 0 bases from V and 0 bases from J, with 7 bases in between. From germline, CDR1 is SGDLS and CDR2 YYNGEE. CDR3 DNA: TGTGCCAGCAGCGTAGGAGGGGACTCCTACGAGCAGTACTTC. This translates into CASSVGGDSYEQYF. Complete variable domain (other parts from reference TRBV9 and TRBJ2-7): DSGVTQTPKHLITATGQRVTLRCSPRSGDLSVYWYQQSLDQGLQFLIQYYNGEERAKGNILERFSAQQFPDLHSELNLSSLELGDSALYFCASSVGGDSYEQYFGPGTRLTVT.

This clone was seen once. The chain employs TRBV3-1 (or the pseudogene TRBV3-2) and TRBJ1-1, with D unclear. Germline CDR1 reads LGHDT; CDR2 reads YNNKEL (reference sequence). Trimming removed 1 base at V and 3 bases at J, with 6 bases between. The CDR3 length is 13 residues. CDR3 DNA sequence: TGTGCCAGCAGCCAAGGGGAGGACACTGAAGCTTTCTTT. It codes for CASSQGEDTEAFF.

Comment on this clone: Within the sample, other DNA sequences also encode this same CDR3. The J gene is TRBJ1-5, the V gene TRBV7-9, with D maybe TRBD1 (5 bases). CDR1 is SEHNR and CDR2 is FQNEAQ in the germline V gene (reference sequence). The CDR3 runs to 12 residues. V was clipped by 3 bases and J by 6 bases, with 6 bases between them. The CDR3 here is CASSFGTQPQHF. CDR3 DNA sequence: TGTGCCAGCAGCTTTGGGACTCAGCCCCAGCATTTT.

This clone came up once. The rearrangement uses TRBV15 and TRBJ1-1; maybe TRBD1 (6 bases). With 0 bases removed from V and 8 bases from J, the gap between germline ends came to 16 bases. There are 15 residues in the CDR3. CDR1 LNHNV and CDR2 YYDKDF come from the germline V gene (reference sequence). CDR3 coding DNA: TGTGCCACCAGCAGAGATCCCGGACAGTTCGTGGAAGCTTTCTTT. Translating gives CATSRDPGQFVEAFF.

The chain uses TRBV5-1 and TRBJ2-1; TRBD2 matches at 11 bases. J lost 4 bases, V lost 4 bases, and 7 bases had no gene match. CDR1 is SGHRS, CDR2 YFSETQ, per germline. This CDR3 region has 16 residues. Here the CDR3 reads CASSPGTSGYYNEQFF. Here the CDR3 DNA reads TGCGCCAGCAGCCCCGGGACTAGCGGCTATTACAATGAGCAGTTCTTC. Full variable domain (remainder filled in from reference TRBV5-1 and TRBJ2-1): KAGVTQTPRYLIKTRGQQVTLSCSPISGHRSVSWYQQTPGQGLQFLFEYFSETQRNKGNFPGRFSGRQFSNSRSEMNVSTLELGDSALYLCASSPGTSGYYNEQFFGPGTRLTVL.